The 27 T cell receptor beta chains in this list originate from one sample, sequenced in a study of sequential checkpoint blockade in melanoma. Treatment defined: randomized to nivolumab then ipilimumab (arm A) or the reverse (arm B). The method was immunoSEQ multiplex PCR; TCRdb's version includes in-frame clones alone and lacks a portion of them. Seen here are roughly 20,000 clones, 65% to 85% observed once, and the top ten hold around 34%. Sequenced here: CD8+ T cells sorted from blood (inferred from file names), sampled from a patient given nivolumab and ipilimumab in sequence. The receptor source for this set is a human donor with melanoma.

The chain couples TRBV19 to TRBJ2-6; TRBD1 agrees at 7 bases. J was trimmed by 9 bases and V by 3 bases; bases with no gene match: 8. The CDR3 runs to 15 residues. Per germline, CDR1 LNHDA and CDR2 SQIVND (reference sequence). The CDR3 loop reads CASSMQGVRLNVLTF. The DNA for the CDR3 is TGTGCCAGTAGTATGCAGGGGGTCCGACTCAACGTCCTGACTTTC.

This chain links TRBV7-9 with TRBJ1-1; no definite D call. The CDR3 loop spans 13 amino acids. Germline V gene lookup returns CDR1 SEHNR and CDR2 FQNEAQ (reference sequence). Trimming removed 4 bases at V and 0 bases at J, with 6 bases between. The CDR3 spells CASSSVLNTEAFF. CDR3 bases: TGTGCCAGCAGCTCGGTTTTGAACACTGAAGCTTTCTTT.

The gene calls are TRBV7-9 and TRBJ1-3; 7 bases align to TRBD1. Germline assignment: CDR1 SEHNR and CDR2 FQNEAQ (reference sequence). Trimming cost V 2 bases and J 0 bases; bases outside gene matches: 13. This CDR3 contains 19 residues. CDR3 in amino acids: CASSLSFSDRAFSGNTIYF. CDR3 in DNA: TGTGCCAGCAGCTTAAGCTTTAGCGACAGGGCCTTCTCTGGAAACACCATATATTTT.

This clone was found a few times. The CDR3 here is CASSQGLQLYEQYF. The CDR3 coding sequence is TGTGCCAGCAGCCAGGGACTACAACTCTACGAGCAGTACTTC. V gene TRBV4-2 combines with J gene TRBJ2-7, with 7 bases aligning to TRBD2. Looked up from germline, CDR1 is LGHNA and CDR2 is YNFKEQ. The CDR3 runs to 14 residues. With V trimmed by 3 bases and J by 3 bases, 5 bases remained unmatched.

The chain employs TRBV10-2 and TRBJ2-3; 10 bases match TRBD1. Germline trimming cut 4 bases from V and 3 bases from J; bases unmatched to any gene: 1. CDR3 length: 14 residues. The germline CDR1 and CDR2 sequences are WSHSY and SAAADI. CDR3 residues: CASSGQGATDTQYF. The CDR3 DNA sequence: TGCGCCAGCAGTGGACAGGGGGCAACAGATACGCAGTATTTT.

This clone was seen only once. The chain carries TRBV5-6 and TRBJ2-7; weak D call: TRBD1 (6 bases). Germline values: CDR1 SGHDT, CDR2 YYEEEE. The length of the CDR3 is 13 residues. Trimming cost V 5 bases and J 5 bases, with 14 bases left between them. This chain's CDR3 is CASSMVTGHEQYF. The CDR3 region has the DNA TGTGCCAGCAGTATGGTTACAGGGCACGAGCAGTACTTC.

J is TRBJ2-1 and V is TRBV7-9; 7 nucleotides match TRBD2. The CDR3 has 16 residues. After removal of 2 bases from V and 0 bases from J, the junction contained 4 bases not matched to a gene. Looked up from germline, CDR1 is SEHNR and CDR2 is FQNEAQ (reference sequence). CDR3 region: CASSLYGGSSYNEQFF. The CDR3 bases are TGTGCCAGCAGCTTATACGGGGGGAGCTCCTACAATGAGCAGTTCTTC.

The chain has TRBV14 and TRBJ2-5; unclear D gene. The V end lost 4 bases, the J end lost 0 bases, and 15 bases lay between the germline ends. Germline V gene data show CDR1 as SGHDN and CDR2 as FVKESK. There are 16 residues in the CDR3. DNA of the CDR3: TGTGCCAGCAGCCCAGCCCGAGCGACGTACCAAGAGACCCAGTACTTC. It encodes CASSPARATYQETQYF.

V and J are TRBV6-5 and TRBJ1-1; unclear D gene. V gave up 7 bases and J gave up 4 bases, with 13 bases separating them. CDR3 length equals 13 residues. Germline CDR1 reads MNHEY; CDR2 reads SVGAGI. CDR3 sequence reads: CASNVARATEAFF. CDR3 in DNA: TGTGCCAGCAACGTGGCGCGGGCCACTGAAGCTTTCTTT.

V gene TRBV21-1 combines with J gene TRBJ2-7; no DNA check was done on the table's D call, TRBD1. TRBV21-1 is labeled a pseudogene. The CDR3 consists of 17 residues. The CDR3: CASSGKKEDGQPYEQYF. The CDR3 DNA reads as TGTGCCAGCAGCGGAAAAAAAGAGGATGGACAGCCCTACGAGCAGTACTTC.

V is TRBV27 and J is TRBJ1-1, with D tentatively TRBD1 (6 bases). Germline loops: CDR1 MNHEY, CDR2 SMNVEV (reference sequence). V shed 0 bases and J shed 4 bases, with 12 bases lying between them. The CDR3 contains 15 residues. The CDR3 is CASSLSKTGTTEAFF. The DNA for the CDR3 is TGTGCCAGCAGTTTATCGAAAACAGGGACCACTGAAGCTTTCTTT.

This chain links TRBV18 with TRBJ2-1; tentative D call: TRBD2 (5 bases). The germline V gene has CDR1 KGHSH and CDR2 LQKENI. This CDR3 is built from 15 residues. Trimming removed 3 bases from V and 2 bases from J, with 11 bases in between. The CDR3 spells CASSPRSGPYNEQFF. In DNA, the CDR3 is TGTGCCAGCTCACCGCGCAGCGGCCCCTACAATGAGCAGTTCTTC.

Sample share makes this clone medium-sized (0.01 to 0.1%). Other DNA sequences within the sample encode an identical CDR3. The chain is built from TRBV11-2 and TRBJ2-7; 7 positions agree with TRBD1. Trimming took 0 bases from V and 2 from J; bases not matched to a gene: 7. The CDR3 extends over 16 amino acids. Per germline, CDR1 SGHAT and CDR2 FQNNGV. CDR3 loop: CASSLDHGQGAYEQYF. Written as DNA, the CDR3 is TGTGCCAGCAGCTTAGATCATGGGCAGGGGGCCTACGAGCAGTACTTC.

The chain is built from TRBV11-2 and TRBJ2-1; 11 nucleotides agree with TRBD2. J lost 7 bases, V lost 4 bases, and 3 bases had no gene match. The CDR3 loop spans 14 amino acids. Per the germline V gene, CDR1 is SGHAT and CDR2 is FQNNGV. CDR3 DNA: TGTGCCAGCAGCTCTCGACTAGCGGGAAATGAGCAGTTCTTC. Its translation: CASSSRLAGNEQFF.

The chain links TRBV4-1 to TRBJ1-3, with D unresolved. Germline CDR1 MGHRA, CDR2 YSYEKL. The CDR3 is made up of 16 amino acids. Between the trimmed V and J ends, which lost 5 bases and 0 bases, there was a span of 14 bases. The CDR3 spells CASSYTWARSGNTIYF. The CDR3 DNA reads as TGCGCCAGCAGCTATACCTGGGCACGCTCTGGAAACACCATATATTTT.

This clone was seen once. This sequence joins TRBV30 and TRBJ2-1; 11 bases line up with TRBD2. V was pared by 3 bases and J by 2 bases, with 0 bases of the junction left unmatched. Per germline, CDR1 GTSNPN and CDR2 SVGIG (reference sequence). The CDR3 has 14 amino acids. The CDR3 DNA is TGTGCCTGGAGGACTAGCGGGACCTACAATGAGCAGTTCTTC. Protein: CAWRTSGTYNEQFF.

The DNA of the CDR3 is TGTGCCAGCAGTGAAGTGGGTCCGGGACAGGGAGCGGAGACCCAGTACTTC. It is translated as CASSEVGPGQGAETQYF. The J gene is TRBJ2-5, the V gene TRBV6-1; 9 bases line up with TRBD1. The germline V gene encodes CDR1 MNHNS and CDR2 SASEGT. CDR3 size: 17 residues. Trimming at V came to 1 base and at J to 5 bases, leaving 11 bases not matched to a gene.

Note on this clone: Other DNA sequences within the sample encode an identical CDR3. As DNA, the CDR3 is TGTGCCAGCAGTTTTTGGACAGGGGGCTTCTACGAGCAGTACTTC. This sequence encodes CASSFWTGGFYEQYF. The V and J genes are TRBV6-5 and TRBJ2-7, with 11 positions matching TRBD1. Germline V lookup: CDR1 MNHEY, CDR2 SVGAGI. The CDR3 has 15 residues. Trimming removed 4 bases from V and 3 bases from J; junction bases left unmatched: 5.

Turning to this clone: This sample includes further DNA sequences coding for the same CDR3. The chain employs TRBV18 and TRBJ2-7, with no clear D. CDR3 length: 14 residues. Trimming removed 6 bases at V and 1 base at J, with 13 bases between. Germline V CDR1 and CDR2: KGHSH, LQKENI. This CDR3 is CASSPPERSYEQYF. In DNA form, the CDR3 reads TGTGCCAGCTCGCCCCCCGAACGGTCCTACGAGCAGTACTTC.

The CDR3 nucleotides read TGTGCCAGCAGCCCCCCGGGTGGGGAGAGCTTATATGGCTACACCTTC. Its translation: CASSPPGGESLYGYTF. J is TRBJ1-2 and V is TRBV9; unclear D gene. V was trimmed by 4 bases and J by 5 bases, leaving 21 bases between them. This CDR3 comprises 16 residues. Germline V gene sequence: CDR1 SGDLS, CDR2 YYNGEE.

The rearrangement uses TRBV6-1 and TRBJ2-3, with TRBD2 identical over 7 bases. After removal of 6 bases from V and 3 bases from J, the junction contained 9 bases not matched to a gene. Germline values: CDR1 MNHNS, CDR2 SASEGT. The CDR3 contains 15 residues. The CDR3 sequence: CASRAATSKTDTQYF. CDR3 nucleotides: TGTGCCAGCAGAGCGGCGACTAGCAAGACAGATACGCAGTATTTT.

V usage is TRBV6-1 and J usage is TRBJ2-1; 9 bases map to TRBD1. Germline V lookup: CDR1 MNHNS, CDR2 SASEGT. CDR3 size: 15 residues. Germline trimming cut 1 base from V and 7 bases from J; bases unmatched to any gene: 5. CDR3 region: CASSEDRGLGNEQFF. The CDR3 DNA is TGTGCCAGCAGTGAAGACAGGGGGCTAGGTAATGAGCAGTTCTTC.

The table lists this clone with a few counts. The genes are TRBV13 and TRBJ1-3, with unresolved D. The germline V and J ends were trimmed by 3 bases and 2 bases, with 14 bases remaining between them. This CDR3 is built from 16 residues. Per germline, CDR1 PRHDT and CDR2 FYEKMQ (reference sequence). The CDR3 region is CASSFQESQAGNTIYF. CDR3 in DNA: TGTGCCAGCAGCTTCCAAGAGTCTCAAGCTGGAAACACCATATATTTT.

This clone was picked up one time. This chain uses TRBV28 with TRBJ2-5; D is perhaps TRBD2 (6 bases). The J call is in doubt because the DNA end fits TRBJ2-7 better. This CDR3 contains 14 residues. Germline CDR1 and CDR2: MDHEN and SYDVKM. In DNA form, the CDR3 reads TGTGCCAGCAGTTTCCACAGGAGGGCGTCCGAGCAGTACTTC. It is translated as CASSFHRRASEQYF.

The chain links TRBV6-5 to TRBJ2-3; TRBD2 aligns across 10 bases. This CDR3 is built from 15 residues. Germline V CDR1 and CDR2: MNHEY, SVGAGI. V was pared by 6 bases and J by 2 bases, with 5 bases of the junction left unmatched. CDR3 nucleotide sequence: TGTGCCAGCAGGAGTAGCGGGGGGAACACAGATACGCAGTATTTT. Protein sequence: CASRSSGGNTDTQYF.

This chain links TRBV2 with TRBJ2-2, with D perhaps TRBD2 (6 bases). Germline V CDR1 and CDR2: SNHLY, FYNNEI. Trimming took 1 base from V and 6 from J, leaving 24 bases between them. This CDR3 region has 19 residues. The DNA for the CDR3 is TGTGCCAGCAGTGAAGGAGAGGAGGGTTGGGCGGCCCGACCCGGGGAGCTGTTTTTT. Its protein product is CASSEGEEGWAARPGELFF.

This clone was picked up one time. The chain has TRBV5-6 and TRBJ2-7; 12 nucleotides line up with TRBD2. This CDR3 is built from 16 residues. V lost 4 bases and J lost 3; bases outside the gene matches: 8. In germline, CDR1 is SGHDT, CDR2 YYEEEE. The CDR3 DNA follows: TGTGCCAGCAGCCTTAAGACTAGCGGGAGAAACTACGAGCAGTACTTC. It is translated as CASSLKTSGRNYEQYF.